What follows is one T cell receptor (beta chain) and its context. This clone was observed a few times. Its antigen is unknown. No much larger clonotype is one base removed from it; base qualities were not supplied. Sequencing of the TRB variable region was done with the immunoSEQ hsTCRB v3.0 assay at survey level resolution. TRB sequencing targeted a depth of about 40,000-50,000 T-cell genomes per sample. TRB libraries were pooled and sequenced on an Illumina MiSeq using a v3 150-cycle kit. In the authors' own workflow: Repertoire analysis ran in R within a reproducible Nextflow workflow covering QC, data transformation and analysis. LymphoSeq2, an R package for AIRR-Seq data exploration, was used to implement custom analyses. Several samples yielding fewer than 5000 total TRB sequences were excluded, leaving 188 analyzed HIV repertoires. Among the approximately 180 retained HIV repertoires, 59 were collected before ART initiation and over 120 were collected after ART initiation. Each repertoire was downsampled to 5000 TRB nucleotide sequences, and summary statistics were averaged across 100 downsampling iterations. The analysis kept only TRB sequences whose CDR3 regions were at least seven amino acids long. A Shannon entropy-derived clonality score and the Gini coefficient were used to measure diversity. In repertoire networks, the top 5000 CDR3 amino acid sequences were linked whenever an edit distance of one separated two sequences. For TRB CDR3 amino acid sequences, antigen specificity groups and MHC restriction were predicted with GLIPH2. Known CMV, EBV, HIV or tissue antigen associations were flagged by matching CDR3 amino acid sequences against VDJdb and McPAS-TCR. Pre-ART, post-ART and control groups were compared with Wilcoxon signed-rank tests and Holm-Bonferroni correction. In its TCRdb copy, this immuneACCESS table keeps in-frame sequences only and misses some clones. Where compared with another copy, unresolved V genes explain less than half of these, and the others have no known cause. V, J and clone size are those of that table, while D and trimming were read from the DNA. For this sample there are roughly 13,000 clones; approximately 80% appear just once. The top ten clonotypes cover more than 13% of the sample.

CDR1 and CDR2 are read off the germline V gene (reference sequence) as LNHDA and SQIVND. The CDR3, from cysteine to phenylalanine, totals 13 residues. The entry retains the CDR3 DNA only, 39 bases that are in frame from base 1. V is reduced by 5 bases and J by 7 bases, leaving a spacing of 12 bases between them. This entry is derived from a study of long-term antiretroviral therapy in people with HIV (dated by TCRdb to about 2022). Background on the whole study: The earliest samples were collected roughly a decade before the 2015 WHO recommendation for immediate ART, at a time when ART was usually postponed until CD4 counts fell. Of the 30 to 35 participants with HIV, eleven were female. From some 27 adults with confirmed HIV infection, the cohort provided some 200 cryopreserved PBMC samples, gathered serially across a mean of around six years (range 1-12). A retrospective serial study tested whether ART initiation and durable HIV suppression were associated with changes in peripheral blood TRB repertoire composition and diversity. No cross-contamination during QIAcube processing was seen in test extractions of a monoclonal T-cell line run alongside roughly 35 polyclonal samples. Study-wide conclusions, independent of this receptor: Samples dated from 2004 to 2017, and the ART regimens used may be less effective than current ones. ART initiation was associated with a significant increase in TRB diversity, but diversity stayed significantly below transplant donor controls even after long-term ART. Inferences about post-ART repertoire changes are limited because no data were available on ART adherence, viral resistance or therapy changes. Because PBMC availability was limited, only the TCR beta chain was sequenced, with no alpha chain pairing. The repertoire was dominated across all time points by expanded TRB clones identified before ART initiation, although this dominance was seen to fluctuate and to decrease in many PLHIV after ART. Narrower CDR3 length ranges were observed in HIV repertoires than in controls, and an antigen-experienced repertoire with only a slight naive shift after ART was suggested by the network structure. Because pre-ART samples had limited cell numbers, profiling was done on unsorted PBMC rather than on sorted CD4+ and CD8+ T cells.

To be included, a participant needed at least one PBMC sample from before ART initiation plus at least two post-ART samples. Treatment was received in the United States of America by all participants with HIV. Before DNA extraction, cryopreserved samples of about 0.9-11 million PBMC were thawed and then washed. At the time of the earliest PBMC sample, participants with HIV were aged between roughly 23 and 60 years. Per participant, PBMC samples came from 1-4 timepoints prior to ART initiation and 2-8 timepoints following ART initiation, for a median of 7 samples. Serial HIV viral load, CD4+ T-cell count, ART history and demographic data were obtained for every participant. Genomic DNA was extracted from unsorted PBMC with a Qiagen kit on a QIAcube, processed in batches of 12 samples.

The TCR comes from a young woman with HIV. The rearranged segments are TRBV19 and TRBJ2-1, with the D call perhaps TRBD1 or TRBD2, each one matching 5 bases. This specimen was unsorted PBMCs, taken 1.3 years after starting antiretroviral therapy. CDR3 sequence: CASSPTRGNEQFF. The DNA sequence is as follows: TGTGCCAGTAGTCCAACGAGGGGAAATGAGCAGTTCTTC.